This T cell receptor beta chain was obtained from a study of cytomegalovirus exposure and HLA in healthy donors. V dropped 4 bases and J dropped 10; count of bases not matched to a gene: 4. Germline-derived CDR1 and CDR2 are MGHDK and SYGVNS. The CDR3 runs 13 residues. The PCR used 60 Vbeta and 13 Jbeta primers. The data were produced by immunoSEQ multiplex PCR, yet TCRdb's version contains in-frame clones alone and is incomplete. The table shows roughly 120,000 clones, with roughly 15% occurring only once. J is TRBJ1-6 and V is TRBV25-1; 7 positions agree with TRBD1. The sequencing sample was made of PBMCs. The sequence was collected from a woman younger than 30 in good health and CMV-seronegative. The CDR3 region is CASSVQGYSPLHF. DNA for the CDR3: TGTGCCAGCAGTGTACAGGGGTACTCACCCCTCCACTTT.